This TCR beta chain was identified during a study of shared clonotypes between healthy human individuals. About the study: Researchers assigned three CD4 naive, three CD4 memory, two CD8 naive and one CD8 memory plate to each donor.

Germline values: CDR1 KGHSH, CDR2 LQKENI. This CDR3 has 14 amino acids. V shed 3 bases and J shed 2 bases, with 10 bases lying between them. Comment on this clone: Within the sample, other DNA sequences also encode this same CDR3.

Clones were sequenced by immunoSEQ multiplex PCR, and TCRdb holds only the in-frame ones, with some missing. Of 950,000 to 1,300,000 clones listed, 70% to 80% are singletons. The chain joins TRBV18 to TRBJ1-1; a weak D match, TRBD1 (5 bases). Sequenced sample: memory CD4+ T cells sorted from blood. Subset indicated: CD45RA-negative fraction. The TCR sequence derives from a man in his late teens or twenties in good health. CDR3 sequence (DNA): TGTGCCAGCTCACCTGCCCAGGGTAACACTGAAGCTTTCTTT. Translated: CASSPAQGNTEAFF.